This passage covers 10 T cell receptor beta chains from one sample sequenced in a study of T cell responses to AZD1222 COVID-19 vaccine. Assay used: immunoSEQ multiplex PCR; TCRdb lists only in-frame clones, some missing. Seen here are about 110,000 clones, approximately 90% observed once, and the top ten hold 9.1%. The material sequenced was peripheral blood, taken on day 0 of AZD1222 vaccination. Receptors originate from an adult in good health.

For the CDR3, the DNA is TGTGCCAGCAGCTTATTCAGGGGCACAGATACGCAGTATTTT. It translates to CASSLFRGTDTQYF. The chain couples TRBV7-2 to TRBJ2-3; possible D gene TRBD1, 5 bases. The CDR3 runs 14 residues. CDR1 and CDR2 from the germline V gene are SGHTA and FQGNSA. The V end was cut by 2 bases, the J end by 1 base, with 7 bases between.

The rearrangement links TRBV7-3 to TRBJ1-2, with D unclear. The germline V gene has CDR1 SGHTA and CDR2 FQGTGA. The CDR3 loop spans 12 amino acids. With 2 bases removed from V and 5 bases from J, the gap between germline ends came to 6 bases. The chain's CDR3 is CASSLLGYGYTF. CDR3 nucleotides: TGTGCCAGCAGCTTACTCGGGTATGGCTACACCTTC.

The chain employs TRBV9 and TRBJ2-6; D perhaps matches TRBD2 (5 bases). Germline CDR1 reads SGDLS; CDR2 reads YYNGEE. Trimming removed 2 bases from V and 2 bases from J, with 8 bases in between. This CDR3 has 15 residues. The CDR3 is CASSVGGPGANVLTF. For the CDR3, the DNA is TGTGCCAGCAGCGTTGGAGGCCCTGGGGCCAACGTCCTGACTTTC.

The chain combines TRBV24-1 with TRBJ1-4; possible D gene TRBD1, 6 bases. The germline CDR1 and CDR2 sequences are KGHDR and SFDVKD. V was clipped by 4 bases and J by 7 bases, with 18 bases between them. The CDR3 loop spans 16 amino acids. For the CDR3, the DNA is TGTGCCACCAGTGACCCAGCAGAGGGGGTTGGTGAAAAACTGTTTTTT. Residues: CATSDPAEGVGEKLFF.

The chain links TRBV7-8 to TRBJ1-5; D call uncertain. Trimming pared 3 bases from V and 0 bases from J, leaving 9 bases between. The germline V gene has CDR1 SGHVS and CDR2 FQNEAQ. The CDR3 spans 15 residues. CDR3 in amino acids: CASSFERFSNQPQHF. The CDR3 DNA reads TGTGCCAGCAGCTTCGAACGGTTTAGCAATCAGCCCCAGCATTTT.

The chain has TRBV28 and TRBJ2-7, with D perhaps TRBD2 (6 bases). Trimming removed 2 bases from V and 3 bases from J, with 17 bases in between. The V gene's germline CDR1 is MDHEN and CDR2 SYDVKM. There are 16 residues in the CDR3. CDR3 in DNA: TGTGCCAGCAGTTTAGGAGGGACTTCGGTGGGCTACGAGCAGTACTTC. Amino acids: CASSLGGTSVGYEQYF.

CDR3 amino acids: CASTVGGLPGGNTIYF. CDR3 nucleotide sequence: TGTGCCAGTACCGTCGGTGGCCTACCTGGCGGAAACACCATATATTTT. The chain combines TRBV19 with TRBJ1-3, with no clear D. Germline V gene data show CDR1 as LNHDA and CDR2 as SQIVND (reference sequence). The length of the CDR3 is 16 residues. Trimming took off 7 bases at V and 4 bases at J, with 20 bases between the two ends.

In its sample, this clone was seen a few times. The CDR3 DNA reads TGTGCCAGCAGCTTAGAAGGCCGATACTATGGCTACACCTTC. Amino acid sequence: CASSLEGRYYGYTF. V is TRBV13 and J is TRBJ1-2; D is unresolved. V dropped 1 base and J dropped 3 bases, with 9 bases sitting between them. Germline CDR1 and CDR2: PRHDT and FYEKMQ (reference sequence). This CDR3 has 14 residues.

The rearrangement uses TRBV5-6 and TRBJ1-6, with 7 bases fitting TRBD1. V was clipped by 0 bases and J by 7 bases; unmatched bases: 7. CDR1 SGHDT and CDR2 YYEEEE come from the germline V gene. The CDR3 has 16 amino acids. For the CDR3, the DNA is TGTGCCAGCAGCTTGGTACAGGGGACTTGGAATTCACCCCTCCACTTT. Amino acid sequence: CASSLVQGTWNSPLHF. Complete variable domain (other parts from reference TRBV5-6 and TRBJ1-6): DAGVTQSPTHLIKTRGQQVTLRCSPKSGHDTVSWYQQALGQGPQFIFQYYEEEERQRGNFPDRFSGHQFPNYSSELNVNALLLGDSALYLCASSLVQGTWNSPLHFGNGTRLTVT.

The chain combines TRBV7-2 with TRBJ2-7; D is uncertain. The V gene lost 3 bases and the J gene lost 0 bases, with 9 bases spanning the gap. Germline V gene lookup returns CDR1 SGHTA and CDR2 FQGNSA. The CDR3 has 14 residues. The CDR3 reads CASSFGRSSYEQYF. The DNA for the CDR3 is TGTGCCAGCAGCTTCGGCCGGAGCTCCTACGAGCAGTACTTC.